Presented here are 14 T cell receptor beta chains from one specimen sequenced in a study of T cell changes during pregnancy in multiple sclerosis. Using immunoSEQ multiplex PCR, the repertoire was profiled, and TCRdb retains in-frame clones only, with some absent. The sample includes some 77,000 clones, approximately 94% of them seen just once. The sequences come from peripheral blood, collected after pregnancy. These TCRs come from a female donor in good health, enrolled as a control in a pregnancy study.

This rearrangement joins TRBV15 to TRBJ1-2; D uncertain. The germline V gene encodes CDR1 LNHNV and CDR2 YYDKDF (reference sequence). The CDR3 is 13 residues long. V lost 0 bases and J 2 bases, leaving 4 bases between the germline ends. The chain's CDR3 is CATSRDRNYGYTF. In nucleotides, the CDR3 is TGTGCCACCAGCAGAGACAGGAACTATGGCTACACCTTC.

The rearrangement uses TRBV28 and TRBJ2-7; weak D call: TRBD1 (6 bases). This CDR3 spans 14 amino acids. V was shortened by 5 bases and J by 2 bases, with 13 bases between the two germline ends. CDR1 and CDR2 from the germline V gene are MDHEN and SYDVKM. CDR3 nucleotides: TGTGCCAGCAGTCCTCAGGGGACCACCTACGAGCAGTACTTC. It is translated as CASSPQGTTYEQYF.

The chain combines TRBV28 with TRBJ2-3; 7 bases line up with TRBD2. CDR3 length equals 16 residues. Germline CDR1 is MDHEN and CDR2 is SYDVKM. The trim removed 4 bases at V and 1 base at J, leaving 8 bases unmatched. CDR3 sequence reads: CASSWAGAGGTDTQYF. The CDR3, as DNA: TGTGCCAGCAGTTGGGCGGGAGCCGGGGGCACAGATACGCAGTATTTT.

The chain has TRBV5-6 and TRBJ1-4, with 8 bases identical to TRBD1. From germline, CDR1 is SGHDT and CDR2 YYEEEE. The CDR3 is 14 amino acids. V dropped 5 bases and J dropped 4; count of bases not matched to a gene: 4. The CDR3 DNA is TGTGCCAGCAGGGGGACAGGCGTTAATGAAAAACTGTTTTTT. The encoded protein is CASRGTGVNEKLFF.

The chain has TRBV7-3 and TRBJ2-2; D is unclear. V was cut by 1 base and J by 4 bases, with 7 bases left in between. The CDR3 has 14 amino acids. Germline V gives CDR1 SGHTA, CDR2 FQGTGA. The CDR3 DNA sequence: TGTGCCAGCAGCTTAAGTCTGCGCACCGGGGAGCTGTTTTTT. This sequence encodes CASSLSLRTGELFF.

V gene TRBV4-1 combines with J gene TRBJ2-2, with 8 bases matching TRBD2. The trim removed 0 bases at V and 6 bases at J, leaving 12 bases unmatched. CDR3 length equals 18 residues. CDR1 and CDR2 from the germline V gene are MGHRA and YSYEKL. The CDR3 sequence is CASSQEWATSENPGELFF. The DNA for the CDR3 is TGCGCCAGCAGCCAAGAGTGGGCGACTAGCGAAAACCCCGGGGAGCTGTTTTTT.

The V and J genes are TRBV7-9 and TRBJ2-1; 8 nucleotides match TRBD2. The CDR3 consists of 19 residues. Germline loops: CDR1 SEHNR, CDR2 FQNEAQ (reference sequence). V lost 1 base and J lost 1; bases outside the gene matches: 12. The CDR3 reads CASSLGDSGGVKSYNEQFF. CDR3 bases: TGTGCCAGCAGCTTAGGTGACAGCGGGGGTGTTAAGTCCTACAATGAGCAGTTCTTC. Combining the CDR3 with reference TRBV7-9 and TRBJ2-1 gives the whole variable domain DTGVSQNPRHKITKRGQNVTFRCDPISEHNRLYWYRQTLGQGPEFLTYFQNEAQLEKSRLLSDRFSAERPKGSFSTLEIQRTEQGDSAMYLCASSLGDSGGVKSYNEQFFGPGTRLTVL.

This clone was counted only a few times. The J gene is TRBJ2-7, the V gene TRBV5-6, with TRBD2 matching over 7 bases. This CDR3 spans 13 amino acids. In germline, CDR1 is SGHDT, CDR2 YYEEEE. V lost 5 bases, J lost 0 bases, and 2 bases stayed unmatched. CDR3 DNA sequence: TGTGCCAGCAGGGGAGGGAGCTCCTACGAGCAGTACTTC. It translates to CASRGGSSYEQYF.

In DNA, the CDR3 is TGTGCCAGCAGTTACGAGAACTTAAGCCAGTACTTC. It codes for CASSYENLSQYF. The chain employs TRBV6-6 and TRBJ2-5; D is uncertain. The V end lost 2 bases, the J end lost 10 bases, and 11 bases lay between the germline ends. This CDR3 has 12 amino acids. Germline V gives CDR1 MNHNY, CDR2 SVGAGI (reference sequence).

The chain has TRBV2 and TRBJ1-3, with TRBD1 as a possible D gene (5 bases). CDR3 length equals 13 residues. V was trimmed by 2 bases and J by 3 bases, leaving 5 bases between them. CDR1 is SNHLY, CDR2 FYNNEI, per germline. Here the CDR3 DNA reads TGTGCCAGCAGTGAAAGGGGTGGAAACACCATATATTTT. Its protein is CASSERGGNTIYF. The complete variable domain, with remaining parts taken from reference TRBV2 and TRBJ1-3, reads EPEVTQTPSHQVTQMGQEVILRCVPISNHLYFYWYRQILGQKVEFLVSFYNNEISEKSEIFDDQFSVERPDGSNFTLKIRSTKLEDSAMYFCASSERGGNTIYFGEGSWLTVV.

V gene TRBV28 combines with J gene TRBJ2-3, with 7 nucleotides matching TRBD1. Germline assignment: CDR1 MDHEN and CDR2 SYDVKM. The CDR3 has 15 amino acids. J gave up 2 bases and V 6 bases, and 8 bases lay outside the gene matches. CDR3 coding DNA: TGTGCCAGCAGCCGCAGGACAGGATACACAGATACGCAGTATTTT. Amino acids: CASSRRTGYTDTQYF.

Concerning this clone itself: Likely a read error: the CDR3 ends without its conserved phenylalanine or tryptophan. It is unclear where the CDR3 begins or ends on the DNA, so no DNA is shown, and the CDR3 is as TCRdb lists it. J is TRBJ1-1 and V is TRBV6-1; the DNA was not used to check the table's D call, TRBD1. CDR1 is MNHNS and CDR2 is SASEGT in the germline V gene. The CDR3 is 12 amino acids in total, end residues counted. The CDR3 region is CASSEAGAGGQL.

The chain couples TRBV28 to TRBJ1-5; D perhaps matches TRBD1 (5 bases). The CDR3 is 14 residues long. The germline V and J ends were trimmed by 3 bases and 5 bases, with 11 bases remaining between them. The germline V gene has CDR1 MDHEN and CDR2 SYDVKM. The CDR3 nucleotides read TGTGCCAGCAGTTTGGGGGGGTCCCATCAGCCCCAGCATTTT. Translation: CASSLGGSHQPQHF.

This clone was recorded once. V usage is TRBV5-6 and J usage is TRBJ1-4; D not certain. V was trimmed by 2 bases and J by 5 bases, leaving 10 bases between them. The germline V gene has CDR1 SGHDT and CDR2 YYEEEE. The CDR3 runs to 14 residues. The CDR3 reads CASSLGRPNEKLFF. CDR3 bases: TGTGCCAGCAGCTTAGGCAGGCCGAATGAAAAACTGTTTTTT.